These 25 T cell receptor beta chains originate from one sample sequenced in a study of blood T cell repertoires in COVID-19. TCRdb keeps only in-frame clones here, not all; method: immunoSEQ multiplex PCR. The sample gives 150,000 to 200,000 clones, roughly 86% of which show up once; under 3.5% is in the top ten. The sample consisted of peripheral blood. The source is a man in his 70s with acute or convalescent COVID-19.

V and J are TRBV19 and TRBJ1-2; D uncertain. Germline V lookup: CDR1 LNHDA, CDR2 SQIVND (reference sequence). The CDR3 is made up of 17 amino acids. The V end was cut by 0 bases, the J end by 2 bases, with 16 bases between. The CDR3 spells CASSIDPSGGLNYGYTF. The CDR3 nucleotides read TGTGCCAGTAGTATAGACCCATCGGGAGGGTTAAACTATGGCTACACCTTC.

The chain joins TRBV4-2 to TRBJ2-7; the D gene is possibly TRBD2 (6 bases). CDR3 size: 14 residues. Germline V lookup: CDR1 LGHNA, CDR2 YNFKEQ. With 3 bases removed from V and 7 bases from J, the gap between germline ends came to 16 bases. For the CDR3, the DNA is TGTGCCAGCAGCCAGACCGGAGGGTATGGGGAGCAGTACTTC. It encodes CASSQTGGYGEQYF.

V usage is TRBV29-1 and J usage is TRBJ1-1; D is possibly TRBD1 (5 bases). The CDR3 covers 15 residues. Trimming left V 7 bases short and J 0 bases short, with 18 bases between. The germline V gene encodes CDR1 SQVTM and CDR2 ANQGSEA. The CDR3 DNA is TGCAGCGCTGCCCCAGGGTGGGCCATGAACACTGAAGCTTTCTTT. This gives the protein CSAAPGWAMNTEAFF.

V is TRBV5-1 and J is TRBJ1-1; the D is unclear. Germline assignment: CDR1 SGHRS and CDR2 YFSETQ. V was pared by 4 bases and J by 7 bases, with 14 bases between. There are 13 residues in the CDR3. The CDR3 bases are TGCGCCAGCAGCACTTTCCTCGAGGATGAAGCTTTCTTT. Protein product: CASSTFLEDEAFF.

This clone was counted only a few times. CDR3 region: CASSQSRGAGGGNEQFF. CDR3 bases: TGCGCCAGCAGCCAAAGTCGCGGCGCAGGGGGCGGAAATGAGCAGTTCTTC. The chain links TRBV4-1 to TRBJ2-1, with 8 bases aligning to TRBD1. Germline CDR1 is MGHRA and CDR2 is YSYEKL. V shed 2 bases, J shed 7 bases, and the junction held 13 bases outside the gene matches. The CDR3 runs to 17 residues.

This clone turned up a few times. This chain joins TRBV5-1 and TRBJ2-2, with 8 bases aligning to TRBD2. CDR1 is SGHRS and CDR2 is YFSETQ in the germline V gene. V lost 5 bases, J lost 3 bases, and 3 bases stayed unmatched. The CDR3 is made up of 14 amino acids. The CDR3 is CASRETSDTGELFF. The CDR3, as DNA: TGCGCCAGCAGGGAGACTAGCGACACCGGGGAGCTGTTTTTT.

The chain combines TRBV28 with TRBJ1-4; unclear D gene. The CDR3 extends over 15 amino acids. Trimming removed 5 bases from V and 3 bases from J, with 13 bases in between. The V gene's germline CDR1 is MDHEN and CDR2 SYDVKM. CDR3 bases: TGTGCCAGCAGTCCCGGACTGGTACCTAATGAAAAACTGTTTTTT. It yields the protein CASSPGLVPNEKLFF.

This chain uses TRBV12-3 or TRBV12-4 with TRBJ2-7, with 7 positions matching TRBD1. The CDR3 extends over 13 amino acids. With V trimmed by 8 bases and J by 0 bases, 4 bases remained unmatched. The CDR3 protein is CASRRGSSYEQYF. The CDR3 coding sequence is TGTGCCAGCCGCAGGGGGAGCTCCTACGAGCAGTACTTC.

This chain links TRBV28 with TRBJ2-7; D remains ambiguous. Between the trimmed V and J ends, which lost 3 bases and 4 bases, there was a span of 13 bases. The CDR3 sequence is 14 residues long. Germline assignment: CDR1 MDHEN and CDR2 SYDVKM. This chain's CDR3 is CASSLISYPYEQYF. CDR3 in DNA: TGTGCCAGCAGTTTGATCTCCTACCCGTACGAGCAGTACTTC.

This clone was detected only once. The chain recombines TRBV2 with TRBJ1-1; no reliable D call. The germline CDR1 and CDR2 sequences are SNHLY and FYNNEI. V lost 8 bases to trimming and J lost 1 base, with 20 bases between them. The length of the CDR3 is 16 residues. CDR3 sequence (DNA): TGTGCCAGCGCGGAGGGTTGGGCAGACCCGAACACTGAAGCTTTCTTT. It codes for CASAEGWADPNTEAFF.

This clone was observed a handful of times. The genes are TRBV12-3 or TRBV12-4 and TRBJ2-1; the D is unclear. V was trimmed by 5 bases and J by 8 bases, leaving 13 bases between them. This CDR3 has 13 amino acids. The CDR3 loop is CASSVAMMDEQFF. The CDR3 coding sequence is TGTGCCAGCAGTGTGGCCATGATGGATGAGCAGTTCTTC.

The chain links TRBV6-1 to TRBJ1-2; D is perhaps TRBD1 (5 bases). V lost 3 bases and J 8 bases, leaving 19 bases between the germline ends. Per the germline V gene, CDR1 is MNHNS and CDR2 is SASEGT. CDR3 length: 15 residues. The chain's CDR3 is CASSDASFPYRGYTF. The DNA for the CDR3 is TGTGCCAGCAGTGATGCCTCGTTTCCGTACAGGGGCTACACCTTC.

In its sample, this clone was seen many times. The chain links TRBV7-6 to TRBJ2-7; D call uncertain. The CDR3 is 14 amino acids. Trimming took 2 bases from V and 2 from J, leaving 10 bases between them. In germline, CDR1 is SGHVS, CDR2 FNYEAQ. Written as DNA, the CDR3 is TGTGCCAGCAGCTTACTTATTCAGACCTACGAGCAGTACTTC. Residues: CASSLLIQTYEQYF. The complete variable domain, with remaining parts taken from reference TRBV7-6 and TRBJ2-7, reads GAGVSQSPRYKVTKRGQDVALRCDPISGHVSLYWYRQALGQGPEFLTYFNYEAQQDKSGLPNDRFSAERPEGSISTLTIQRTEQRDSAMYRCASSLLIQTYEQYFGPGTRLTVT.

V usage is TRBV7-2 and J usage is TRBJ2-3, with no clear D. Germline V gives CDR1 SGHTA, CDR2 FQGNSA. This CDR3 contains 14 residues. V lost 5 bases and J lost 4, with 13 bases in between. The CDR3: CASSQQSPADTQYF. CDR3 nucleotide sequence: TGTGCCAGCAGCCAACAGTCCCCGGCAGATACGCAGTATTTT. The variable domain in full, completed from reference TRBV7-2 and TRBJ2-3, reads GAGVSQSPSNKVTEKGKDVELRCDPISGHTALYWYRQSLGQGLEFLIYFQGNSAPDKSGLPSDRFSAERTGGSVSTLTIQRTQQEDSAVYLCASSQQSPADTQYFGPGTRLTVL.

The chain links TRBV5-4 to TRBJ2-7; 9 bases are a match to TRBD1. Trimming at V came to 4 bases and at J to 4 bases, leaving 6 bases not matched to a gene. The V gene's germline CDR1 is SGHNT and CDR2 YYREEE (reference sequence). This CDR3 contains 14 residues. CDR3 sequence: CASSRGTGPYEQYF. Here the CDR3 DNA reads TGTGCCAGCAGCCGAGGGACAGGGCCATACGAGCAGTACTTC.

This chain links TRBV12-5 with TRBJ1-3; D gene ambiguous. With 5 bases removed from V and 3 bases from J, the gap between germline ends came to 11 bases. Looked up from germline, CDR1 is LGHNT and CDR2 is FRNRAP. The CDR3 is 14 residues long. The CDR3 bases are TGTGCTAGTGGTGTCGCGGAGGGTGGAAACACCATATATTTT. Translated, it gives CASGVAEGGNTIYF.

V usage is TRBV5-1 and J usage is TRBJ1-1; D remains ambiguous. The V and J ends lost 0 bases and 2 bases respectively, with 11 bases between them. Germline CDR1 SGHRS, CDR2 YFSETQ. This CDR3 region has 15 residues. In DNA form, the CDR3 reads TGCGCCAGCAGCTTGGCCCCTCAAGCAAACACTGAAGCTTTCTTT. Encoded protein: CASSLAPQANTEAFF.

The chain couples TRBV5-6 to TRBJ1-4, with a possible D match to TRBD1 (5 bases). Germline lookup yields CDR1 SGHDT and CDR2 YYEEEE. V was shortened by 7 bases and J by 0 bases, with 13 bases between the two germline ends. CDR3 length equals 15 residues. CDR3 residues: CASGSTDPTNEKLFF. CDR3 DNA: TGTGCCAGCGGATCGACAGACCCAACTAATGAAAAACTGTTTTTT.

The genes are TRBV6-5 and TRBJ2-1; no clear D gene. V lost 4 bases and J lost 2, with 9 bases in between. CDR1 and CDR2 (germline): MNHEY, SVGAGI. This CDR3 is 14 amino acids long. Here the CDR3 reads CASSLAWTYNEQFF. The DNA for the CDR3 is TGTGCCAGCAGTTTAGCTTGGACCTACAATGAGCAGTTCTTC.

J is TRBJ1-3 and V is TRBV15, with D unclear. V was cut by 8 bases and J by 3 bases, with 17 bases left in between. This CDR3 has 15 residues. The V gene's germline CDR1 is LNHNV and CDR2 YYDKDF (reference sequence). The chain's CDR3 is CATSDFTGFGNTIYF. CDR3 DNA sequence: TGTGCCACCTCTGATTTCACGGGGTTTGGAAACACCATATATTTT.

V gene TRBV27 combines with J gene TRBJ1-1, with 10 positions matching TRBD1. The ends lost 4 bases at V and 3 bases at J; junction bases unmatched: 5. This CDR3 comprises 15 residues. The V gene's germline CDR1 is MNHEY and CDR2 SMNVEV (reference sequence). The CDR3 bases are TGTGCCAGCAGTTATTCGACAGGGGGCGACACTGAAGCTTTCTTT. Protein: CASSYSTGGDTEAFF.

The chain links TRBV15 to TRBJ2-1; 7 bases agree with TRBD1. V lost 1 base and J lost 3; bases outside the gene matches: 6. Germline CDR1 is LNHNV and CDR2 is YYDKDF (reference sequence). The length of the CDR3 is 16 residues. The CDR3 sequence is CATSRGWDRNYNEQFF. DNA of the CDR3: TGTGCCACCAGCAGAGGTTGGGACAGAAACTACAATGAGCAGTTCTTC.

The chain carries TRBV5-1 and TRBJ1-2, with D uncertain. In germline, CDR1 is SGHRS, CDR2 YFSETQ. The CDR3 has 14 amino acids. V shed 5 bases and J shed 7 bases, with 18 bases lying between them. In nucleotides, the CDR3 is TGCGCCAGCAGTCGAGACCCCGCGACTAGTGGCTACACCTTC. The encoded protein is CASSRDPATSGYTF.

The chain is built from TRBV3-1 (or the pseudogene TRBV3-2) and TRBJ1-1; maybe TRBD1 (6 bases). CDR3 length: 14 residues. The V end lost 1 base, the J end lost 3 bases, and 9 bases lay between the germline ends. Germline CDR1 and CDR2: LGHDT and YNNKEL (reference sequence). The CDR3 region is CASSQGAGDTEAFF. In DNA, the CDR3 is TGTGCCAGCAGCCAAGGGGCAGGGGACACTGAAGCTTTCTTT.

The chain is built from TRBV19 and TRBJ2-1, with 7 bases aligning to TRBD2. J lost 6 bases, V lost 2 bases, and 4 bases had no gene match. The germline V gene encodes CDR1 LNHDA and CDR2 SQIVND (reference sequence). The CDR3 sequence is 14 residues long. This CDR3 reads CASSISWEGNEQFF. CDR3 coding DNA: TGTGCCAGTAGTATATCGTGGGAGGGCAATGAGCAGTTCTTC.